This T cell receptor (beta chain) was identified during a study of identical twins. The study, taken as a whole, reports: There is a chance that invariant MAIT and iNKT cells partially muddied zero-insertion analyses. Insertion counts were lower in abundant cord blood beta clonotypes, a trend that memory repertoires did not show.

In its sample, this clonotype was seen many times. The antigen is not known. In TCRdb, the 5' RACE reads were re-called with MiXCR into one record per CDR3 protein. The repertoire has some 710,000 distinct CDR3 sequences, roughly 6.2% of them found once; the top ten carry 1.5% to 2%. The CDR3 spans 14 residues. The trim removed 5 bases at V and 0 bases at J, leaving 2 bases unmatched. In germline, CDR1 is DFQATT, CDR2 SNEGSKA (reference sequence). This sequence was found in a man younger than 30 in good health. Source material: naive T cells sorted from blood. The rearrangement joins TRBV20-1 to TRBJ2-3, with 10 bases identical to TRBD2. CDR3 sequence: CSALAGASTDTQYF. CDR3 sequence (DNA): TGCAGTGCTCTAGCGGGAGCTAGCACAGATACGCAGTATTTT.